The present TCR beta chain was sequenced within a study of blood T cell repertoires in COVID-19. Whole-study context: Sites across the United States, Italy and Spain contributed samples from acute and convalescent COVID-19.

Followed longitudinally, the Seattle patients had been enrolled during active infection. Authors' methods: Reference gene primer amplification gave nucleated cell count estimates. Assay used: immunoSEQ multiplex PCR; TCRdb lists only in-frame clones, some missing. The D gene and trimming were derived from the DNA, and the V and J assignments and clone size from that table. Among approximately 500,000 clones listed, roughly nine tenths were seen once. Trimming left V 5 bases short and J 5 bases short, with 21 bases between. CDR3 length: 16 residues. Germline-derived CDR1 and CDR2 are SNHLY and FYNNEI. The material sequenced was peripheral blood. This clonotype was obtained from a woman in her fifties or sixties with COVID-19, enrolled during active disease. The genes are TRBV2 and TRBJ2-5; D is possibly TRBD1 (5 bases). CDR3 protein: CASSLNLGVLLETQYF. For the CDR3, the DNA is TGTGCCAGCAGTCTAAACTTAGGGGTTTTACTGGAGACCCAGTACTTC.